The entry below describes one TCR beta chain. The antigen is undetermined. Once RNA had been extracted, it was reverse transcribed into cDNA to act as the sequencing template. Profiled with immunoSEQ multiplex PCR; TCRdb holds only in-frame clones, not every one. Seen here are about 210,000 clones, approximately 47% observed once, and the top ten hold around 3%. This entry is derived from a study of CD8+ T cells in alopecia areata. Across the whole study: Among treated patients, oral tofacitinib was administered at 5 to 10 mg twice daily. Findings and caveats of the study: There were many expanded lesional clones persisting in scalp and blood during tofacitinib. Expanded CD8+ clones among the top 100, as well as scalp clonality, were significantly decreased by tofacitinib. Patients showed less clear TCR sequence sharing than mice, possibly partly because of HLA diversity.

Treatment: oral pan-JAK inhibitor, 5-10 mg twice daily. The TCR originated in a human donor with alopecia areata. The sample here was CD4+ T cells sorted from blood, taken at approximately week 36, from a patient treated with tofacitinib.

In nucleotides, the CDR3 is TGCGCCAGCAGCATGCTAGCGGGAGGGAGCTCCTACGAGCAGTACTTC. The encoded protein is CASSMLAGGSSYEQYF. This sequence joins TRBV5-1 and TRBJ2-7; 12 bases map to TRBD2. Germline V gene sequence: CDR1 SGHRS, CDR2 YFSETQ. After removal of 4 bases from V and 0 bases from J, the junction contained 5 bases not matched to a gene. The CDR3 is 16 residues long.